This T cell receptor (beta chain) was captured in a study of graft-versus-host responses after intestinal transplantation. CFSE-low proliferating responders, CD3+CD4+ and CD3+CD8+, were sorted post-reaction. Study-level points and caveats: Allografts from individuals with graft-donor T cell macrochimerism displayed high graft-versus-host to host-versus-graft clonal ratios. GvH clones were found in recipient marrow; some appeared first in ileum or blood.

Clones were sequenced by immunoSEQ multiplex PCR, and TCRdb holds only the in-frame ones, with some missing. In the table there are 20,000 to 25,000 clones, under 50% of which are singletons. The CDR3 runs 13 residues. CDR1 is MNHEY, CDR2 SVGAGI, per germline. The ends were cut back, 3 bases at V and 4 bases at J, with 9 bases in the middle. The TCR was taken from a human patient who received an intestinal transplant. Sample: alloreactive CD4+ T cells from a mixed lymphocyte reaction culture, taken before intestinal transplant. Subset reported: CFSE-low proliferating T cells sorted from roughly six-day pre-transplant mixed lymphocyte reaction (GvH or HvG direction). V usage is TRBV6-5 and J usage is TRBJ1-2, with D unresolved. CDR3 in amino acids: CASSYGQAYGYTF. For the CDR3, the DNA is TGTGCCAGCAGTTATGGGCAGGCCTATGGCTACACCTTC.